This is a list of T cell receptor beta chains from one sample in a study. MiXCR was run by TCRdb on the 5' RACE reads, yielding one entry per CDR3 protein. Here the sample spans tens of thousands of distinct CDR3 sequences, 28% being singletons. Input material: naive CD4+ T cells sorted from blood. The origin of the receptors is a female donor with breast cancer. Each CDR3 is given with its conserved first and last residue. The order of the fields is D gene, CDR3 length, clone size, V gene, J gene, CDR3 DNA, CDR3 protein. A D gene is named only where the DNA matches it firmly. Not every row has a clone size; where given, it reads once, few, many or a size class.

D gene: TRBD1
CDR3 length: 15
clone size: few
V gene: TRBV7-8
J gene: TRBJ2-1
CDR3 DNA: TGTGCCAACATTTTCGGACAGGGGACCGACGATGAGCAGTTCTTC
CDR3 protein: CANIFGQGTDDEQFF

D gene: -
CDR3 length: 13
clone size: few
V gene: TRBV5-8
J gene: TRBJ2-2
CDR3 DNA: TGTGCCAGCAGCTTCGGTCTCACCGGGGAGCTGTTTTTT
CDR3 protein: CASSFGLTGELFF

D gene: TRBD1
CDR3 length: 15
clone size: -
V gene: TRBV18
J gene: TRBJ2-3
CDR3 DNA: TGTGCCAGCTCACCACGGGACAGGGGGACAGATACGCAGTATTTT
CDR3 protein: CASSPRDRGTDTQYF

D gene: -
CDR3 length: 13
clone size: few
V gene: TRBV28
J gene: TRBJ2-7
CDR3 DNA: TGTGCCAGCACTCTCCAGGTTAGAGGCGAGCAGTACTTC
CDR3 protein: CASTLQVRGEQYF

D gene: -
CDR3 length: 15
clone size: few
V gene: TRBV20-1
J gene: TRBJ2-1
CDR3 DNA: TGCAGTGCTAGAGGCGAGCGGGCCTGGGACAATGAGCAGTTCTTC
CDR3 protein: CSARGERAWDNEQFF

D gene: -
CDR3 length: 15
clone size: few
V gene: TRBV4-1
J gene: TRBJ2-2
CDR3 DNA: TGCGCCAGCAGCCACATTTTTGGCGGAACCGGGGAGCTGTTTTTT
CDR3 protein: CASSHIFGGTGELFF

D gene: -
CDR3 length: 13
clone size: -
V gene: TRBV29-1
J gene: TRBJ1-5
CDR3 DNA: TGCAGCGCAAGTTCAAGTGTGGATCAGCCCCAGCATTTT
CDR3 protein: CSASSSVDQPQHF

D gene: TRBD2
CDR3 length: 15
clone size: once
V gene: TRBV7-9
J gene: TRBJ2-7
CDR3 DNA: TGTGCCAGCAGCCTAAGGACTAGCGGGGCATACGAGCAGTACTTC
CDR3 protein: CASSLRTSGAYEQYF

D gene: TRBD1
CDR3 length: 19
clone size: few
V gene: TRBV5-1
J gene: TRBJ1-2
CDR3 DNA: TGCGCCAGCAGCTTGCCCTGGACGAATGAGGACAGGGCACCCTATGGCTACACCTTC
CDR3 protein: CASSLPWTNEDRAPYGYTF

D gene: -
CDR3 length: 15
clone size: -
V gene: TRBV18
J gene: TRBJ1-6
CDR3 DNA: TGTGCCAGCCCACCGTTACAGGGCGGTCGATCACCCCTCCACTTT
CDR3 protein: CASPPLQGGRSPLHF

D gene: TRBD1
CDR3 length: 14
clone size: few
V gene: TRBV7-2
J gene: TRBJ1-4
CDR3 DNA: TGTGCCAGCAGCAACAGGGGGCCTACTGAAAAACTGTTTTTT
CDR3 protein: CASSNRGPTEKLFF

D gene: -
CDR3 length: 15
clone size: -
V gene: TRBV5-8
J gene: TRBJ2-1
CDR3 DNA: TGTGCCAGCAGCTTGGACCGGGGGGCATACAATGAGCAGTTCTTC
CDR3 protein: CASSLDRGAYNEQFF

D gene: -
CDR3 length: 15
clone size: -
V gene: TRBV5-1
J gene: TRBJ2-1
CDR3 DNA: TGCGCCAGCACCCAACAGGGCCCTTCCTACAATGAGCAGTTCTTC
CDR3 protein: CASTQQGPSYNEQFF

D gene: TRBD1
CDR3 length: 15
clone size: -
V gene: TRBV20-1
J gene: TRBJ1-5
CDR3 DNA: TGCAGTGCCCCTGCAGGGGGGGCGCCCCATCAGCCCCAGCATTTT
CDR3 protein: CSAPAGGAPHQPQHF

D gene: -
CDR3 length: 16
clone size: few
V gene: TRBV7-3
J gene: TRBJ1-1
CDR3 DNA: TGTGCCAGCAGCTTAAATCCCGGGCCCATGAACACTGAAGCTTTCTTT
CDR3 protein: CASSLNPGPMNTEAFF

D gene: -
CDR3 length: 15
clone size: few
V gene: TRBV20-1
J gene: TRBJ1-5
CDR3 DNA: TGCAGTGCTCAGGAGGTGGGATCCCGAAACCAGCCCCAGCATTTT
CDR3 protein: CSAQEVGSRNQPQHF

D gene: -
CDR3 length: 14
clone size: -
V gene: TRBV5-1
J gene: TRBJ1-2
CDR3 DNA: TGCGCCAGCAGCTTTGACGGCGTGCACATTGACTACACCTTC
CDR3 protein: CASSFDGVHIDYTF

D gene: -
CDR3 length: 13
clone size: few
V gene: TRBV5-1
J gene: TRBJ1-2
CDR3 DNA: TGCGCCAGCAGCTTGGCCCCAGGGAATGGCTACACCTTC
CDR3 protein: CASSLAPGNGYTF

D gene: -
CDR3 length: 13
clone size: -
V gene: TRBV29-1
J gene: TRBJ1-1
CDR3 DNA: TGCAGCGTTGTGTGGGGGTGGGACACTGAAGCTTTCTTT
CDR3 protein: CSVVWGWDTEAFF

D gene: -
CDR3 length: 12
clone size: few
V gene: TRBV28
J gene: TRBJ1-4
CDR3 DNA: TGTGCCAGCAACCCTGCAGACGGAAAACTGTTTTTT
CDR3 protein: CASNPADGKLFF

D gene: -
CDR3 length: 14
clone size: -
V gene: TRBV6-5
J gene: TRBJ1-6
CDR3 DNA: TGTGCCAGCAGTTACTCAGGGGATAATTCACCCCTCCACTTT
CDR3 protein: CASSYSGDNSPLHF

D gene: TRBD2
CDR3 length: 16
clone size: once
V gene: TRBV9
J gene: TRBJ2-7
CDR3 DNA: TGTGCCAGCAGCTTCCTCGGGACTAGCGGGCCCTACGAGCAGTACTTC
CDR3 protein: CASSFLGTSGPYEQYF

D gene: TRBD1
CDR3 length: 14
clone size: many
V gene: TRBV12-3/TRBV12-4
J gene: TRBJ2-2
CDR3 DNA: TGTGCCAGCAACACCGGACAGGGCCACGGGGAGCTGTTTTTT
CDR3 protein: CASNTGQGHGELFF

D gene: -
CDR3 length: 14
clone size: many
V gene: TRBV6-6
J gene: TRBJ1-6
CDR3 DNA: TGTGCCAGCAGGAGGACAACTTATAATTCACCCCTCCACTTT
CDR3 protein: CASRRTTYNSPLHF

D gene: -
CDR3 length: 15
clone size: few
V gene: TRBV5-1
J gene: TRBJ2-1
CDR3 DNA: TGCGCCAGCAGCTTGACTAGCAGGTCCTACAATGAGCAGTTCTTC
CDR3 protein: CASSLTSRSYNEQFF

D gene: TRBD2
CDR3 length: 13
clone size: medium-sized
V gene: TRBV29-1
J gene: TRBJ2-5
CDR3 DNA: TGCAGCGTGCGGACTAGCGGGGGAGAGACCCAGTACTTC
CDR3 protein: CSVRTSGGETQYF